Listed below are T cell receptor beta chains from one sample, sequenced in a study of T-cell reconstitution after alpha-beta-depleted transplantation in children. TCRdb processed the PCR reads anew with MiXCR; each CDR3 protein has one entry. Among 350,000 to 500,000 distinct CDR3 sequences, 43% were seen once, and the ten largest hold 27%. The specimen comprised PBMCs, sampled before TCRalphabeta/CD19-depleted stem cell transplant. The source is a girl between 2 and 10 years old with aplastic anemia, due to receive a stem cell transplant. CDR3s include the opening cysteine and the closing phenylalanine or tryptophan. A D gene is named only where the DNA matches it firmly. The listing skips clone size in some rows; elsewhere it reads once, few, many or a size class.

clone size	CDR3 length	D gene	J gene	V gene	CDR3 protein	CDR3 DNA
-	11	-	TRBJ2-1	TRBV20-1	CSAITSHEQFF	TGCAGTGCTATCACTAGCCATGAGCAGTTCTTC
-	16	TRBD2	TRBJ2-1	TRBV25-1	CASSEYIGMASGYEFF	TGTGCCAGCAGTGAATATATCGGGATGGCTAGCGGGTATGAGTTCTTC
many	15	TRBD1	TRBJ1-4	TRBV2	CASSATGATNEKLFF	TGTGCCAGCAGTGCGACAGGGGCAACTAATGAAAAACTGTTTTTT
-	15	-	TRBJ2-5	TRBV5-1	CASSLAGVPGETQYF	TGCGCCAGCAGCTTGGCGGGGGTCCCGGGAGAGACCCAGTACTTC
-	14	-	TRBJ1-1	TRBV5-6	CASSPKNFNTEAFF	TGTGCCAGCAGCCCCAAGAATTTTAACACTGAAGCTTTCTTT
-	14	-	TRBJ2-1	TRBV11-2	CASSLDRADNEQFF	TGTGCCAGCAGCTTAGACCGGGCTGACAATGAGCAGTTCTTC
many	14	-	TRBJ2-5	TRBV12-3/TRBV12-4	CASSLRGGGETQYF	TGTGCCAGCAGCTTAAGGGGAGGGGGAGAGACCCAGTACTTC
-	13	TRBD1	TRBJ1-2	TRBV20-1	CSAESGTGSYHTF	TGCAGTGCTGAATCCGGGACAGGGAGTTATCACACCTTC
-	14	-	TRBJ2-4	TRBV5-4	CASSLQGKRDIQYF	TGTGCCAGCAGCCTGCAAGGGAAGCGGGACATTCAGTACTTC
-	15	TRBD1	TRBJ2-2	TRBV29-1	CSVVGTGHRTGELFF	TGCAGCGTCGTTGGGACAGGCCACCGCACCGGGGAGCTGTTTTTT
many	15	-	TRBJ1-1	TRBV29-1	CSAQGAWGMNTEAFF	TGCAGCGCCCAAGGGGCGTGGGGGATGAACACTGAAGCTTTCTTT
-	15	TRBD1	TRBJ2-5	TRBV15	CATSSTGTGKETQYF	TGTGCCACCAGCAGTACCGGGACAGGGAAAGAGACCCAGTACTTC
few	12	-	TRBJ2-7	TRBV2	CATSRPGTEQYF	TGTGCCACGTCCCGACCCGGGACCGAGCAGTACTTC
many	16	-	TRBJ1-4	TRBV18	CASSRSDRLVNEKLFF	TGTGCCAGCTCACGATCCGACAGGCTCGTCAATGAAAAACTGTTTTTT
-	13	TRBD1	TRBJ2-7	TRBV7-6	CASSWTGGSEQYF	TGTGCCAGCAGCTGGACAGGGGGCTCCGAGCAGTACTTC
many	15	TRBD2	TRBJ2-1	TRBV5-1	CASSLIAGSYNEQFF	TGCGCCAGCAGCCTAATAGCGGGCTCCTACAATGAGCAGTTCTTC
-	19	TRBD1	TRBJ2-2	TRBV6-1	CASSTKGGPGQTYTGELFF	TGTGCCAGCAGCACGAAAGGCGGACCGGGACAGACTTACACCGGGGAGCTGTTTTTT
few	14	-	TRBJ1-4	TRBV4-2	CASSQEDRYEKLFF	TGTGCCAGCAGCCAAGAGGACAGATACGAAAAACTGTTTTTT